The T cell receptor beta chain under discussion was sequenced for a study of shared clonotypes between healthy human individuals. Study overall: Per donor, three plates held CD4 naive cells, three held CD4 memory, two held CD8 naive and one held CD8 memory.

Repertoires were generated with immunoSEQ multiplex PCR, while TCRdb's copy carries only in-frame clones and drops some. The table includes 900,000 to 1,200,000 clones, 70% to 80% detected once. Study results and caveats: Large sequencing depth failed to make sorted-subset sequencing complete, rarefaction showed.

The CDR3 has 13 amino acids. The germline V and J ends were trimmed by 1 base and 8 bases, with 11 bases remaining between them. Germline V lookup: CDR1 MDHEN, CDR2 SYDVKM. This clone occurred a few times. As yet, its antigen is unknown. The origin of this receptor is a man younger than 35 in good health. Some clones in this sample may be carry-over from other donors' samples. This chain joins TRBV28 and TRBJ1-2; D unclear. Material for sequencing was memory CD4+ T cells from PBMCs. Subset: CD45RA-negative fraction. The CDR3 bases are TGTGCCAGCAGTTTATCGGGCGACTGGGGCTACACCTTC. Residues: CASSLSGDWGYTF.